This T cell receptor beta chain was identified during a study of Ad26.COV2.S vaccination and SARS-CoV-2 variants. Notes on the study in general: Breadth, reportedly substantial, characterized the spike-specific CD8+ and CD4+ T cell responses after vaccination.

Deletions cut 5 bases from V and 4 bases from J, with 15 bases between. Germline CDR1 and CDR2: ENHRY and SYGVKD. The CDR3 runs 15 residues. Specified treatment: 15 to 20 received Ad26.COV2.S at low or high dose, single or two shots; several received placebo; per-sample allocation not given. At day 63 after the first vaccine or placebo injection, samples were drawn. Regarding this clone: The antigen remains unidentified.

Some clones are missing from TCRdb's copy, which holds only in-frame ones; the method was immunoSEQ multiplex PCR. The data contain about 320,000 clones, 85% to 90% of them singletons. The clonotype was recovered from a person between 18 and 65 years old who received the Ad26.COV2.S COVID-19 vaccine or a placebo. Sample: peripheral blood, taken in a trial of Ad26.COV2.S vaccine versus placebo. This chain connects TRBV10-3 to TRBJ1-3; D remains unclear. The CDR3 is CAISPLNAGGNTIYF. CDR3 coding DNA: TGTGCCATCAGTCCTCTGAATGCCGGAGGAAACACCATATATTTT.